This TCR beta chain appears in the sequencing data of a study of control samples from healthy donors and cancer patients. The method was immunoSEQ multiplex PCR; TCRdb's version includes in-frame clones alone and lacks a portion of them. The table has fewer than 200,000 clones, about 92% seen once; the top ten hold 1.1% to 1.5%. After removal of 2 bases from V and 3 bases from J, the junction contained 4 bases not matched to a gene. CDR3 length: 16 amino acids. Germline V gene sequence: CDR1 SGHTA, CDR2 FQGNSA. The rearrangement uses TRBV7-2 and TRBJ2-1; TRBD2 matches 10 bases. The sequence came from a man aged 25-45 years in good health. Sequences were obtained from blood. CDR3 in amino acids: CASSLRGTSDYNEQFF. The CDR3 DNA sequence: TGTGCCAGCAGCTTACGCGGGACTAGCGACTACAATGAGCAGTTCTTC.